Below, 2 T cell receptor beta chains from the same sample are listed, as sequenced in a study of blood T cell repertoires in COVID-19. Profiled with immunoSEQ multiplex PCR; TCRdb holds only in-frame clones, not every one. The sample includes fewer than 250,000 clones, roughly 82% of them seen just once. The sequenced material came from peripheral blood. These receptors all stem from a woman aged 60-70 years with COVID-19, enrolled during active disease.

This clone was picked up a small number of times. This chain uses TRBV7-9 with TRBJ2-7, with TRBD1 matching over 7 bases. CDR1 SEHNR and CDR2 FQNEAQ come from the germline V gene (reference sequence). CDR3 length: 16 residues. Losses at the gene ends were 6 bases for V and 2 bases for J; bases not matched to a gene: 13. Here the CDR3 DNA reads TGTGCCAGCAGGGAGACAGGGCGAGGGGTCACCTACGAGCAGTACTTC. Amino acid sequence: CASRETGRGVTYEQYF. The whole variable domain, remainder taken from reference TRBV7-9 and TRBJ2-7, is DTGVSQNPRHKITKRGQNVTFRCDPISEHNRLYWYRQTLGQGPEFLTYFQNEAQLEKSRLLSDRFSAERPKGSFSTLEIQRTEQGDSAMYLCASRETGRGVTYEQYFGPGTRLTVT.

The rearrangement links TRBV5-5 to TRBJ2-1; a possible D gene is TRBD1 (6 bases). CDR3 size: 17 residues. Germline CDR1 reads SGHKS; CDR2 reads YYEKEE (reference sequence). V was clipped by 0 bases and J by 7 bases, with 20 bases between them. The CDR3 loop reads CASSLGSGTPMKNEQFF. The DNA of the CDR3 is TGTGCCAGCAGCTTGGGTTCTGGGACACCCATGAAAAATGAGCAGTTCTTC.